One and the same sample provided the 23 T cell receptor beta chains below, sequenced in a study of T cells in Graves' hyperthyroidism and ophthalmopathy. Authors of the study amplified TCR beta CDR3 regions from RNA transcripts. First-round RT-PCR of the TCR CDR3 relied on the HTBI primer set. TCRdb analysed the multiplex PCR reads with MiXCR anew, one entry per CDR3 protein. The table records 150,000 to 200,000 distinct CDR3 sequences, 8% to 9.5% of them present only once. The specimen was blood. Source of these receptors: a woman under 30 with Graves' hyperthyroidism that later progressed to Graves' ophthalmopathy.

At least ten counts were recorded for this clonotype. V usage is TRBV9 and J usage is TRBJ2-7; 7 bases match TRBD1. From germline, CDR1 is SGDLS and CDR2 YYNGEE. J lost 1 base, V lost 4 bases, and 5 bases had no gene match. The CDR3 contains 14 residues. The CDR3 sequence is CASSTSTGSYEQYF. The CDR3 bases are TGTGCCAGCAGCACCTCGACAGGGTCCTACGAGCAGTACTTC.

This clonotype was seen repeatedly, ten times or more. The chain has TRBV28 and TRBJ1-1, with D uncertain. This CDR3 spans 14 amino acids. Trimming removed 3 bases from V and 4 bases from J, with 12 bases in between. Germline values: CDR1 MDHEN, CDR2 SYDVKM. The CDR3 protein is CASSFNTLGTEAFF. The CDR3 nucleotides read TGTGCCAGCAGTTTTAACACCCTGGGCACTGAAGCTTTCTTT.

This clonotype was detected many times. V is TRBV6-1 and J is TRBJ1-5; a possible D gene is TRBD1 (5 bases). V was shortened by 3 bases and J by 6 bases, with 15 bases between the two germline ends. Germline CDR1 and CDR2: MNHNS and SASEGT. The CDR3 length is 15 residues. The CDR3 coding sequence is TGTGCCAGCAGTGAGCTCCCAGGGACGAGTCAGCCCCAGCATTTT. It translates to CASSELPGTSQPQHF.

The table lists this clonotype with a few counts. The CDR3 here is CASRGAEQYGYTF. DNA of the CDR3: TGTGCCAGCAGAGGAGCAGAGCAATATGGCTACACCTTC. This chain uses TRBV7-9 with TRBJ1-2; no clear D. Trimming left V 6 bases short and J 5 bases short, with 13 bases between. This CDR3 has 13 residues. Looked up from germline, CDR1 is SEHNR and CDR2 is FQNEAQ (reference sequence).

This clonotype has a count of ten or more. The rearrangement links TRBV28 to TRBJ1-5; maybe TRBD1 (5 bases). V gave up 7 bases and J gave up 3 bases, with 13 bases separating them. CDR1 is MDHEN, CDR2 SYDVKM, per germline. This CDR3 is 14 amino acids long. For the CDR3, the DNA is TGTGCCAGCAATTTGCGGGGGTCCAATCAGCCCCAGCATTTT. It is translated as CASNLRGSNQPQHF.

This clonotype has at least ten counts. The chain has TRBV6-6 and TRBJ2-3, with 9 bases that match TRBD2. CDR3 length: 14 amino acids. Germline CDR1 and CDR2: MNHNY and SVGAGI (reference sequence). V shed 2 bases and J 5 bases; nucleotides not matched to a gene: 2. CDR3 sequence (DNA): TGTGCCAGCAGTTACCGAGCGGGGGGAGATACGCAGTATTTT. Its translation is CASSYRAGGDTQYF.

The V and J genes are TRBV12-3 or TRBV12-4 and TRBJ2-3, with a weak D call TRBD2 (7 bases). The V gene lost 3 bases and the J gene lost 2 bases, with 30 bases spanning the gap. This CDR3 spans 21 amino acids. CDR3 sequence reads: CASSFNSKRDYTRGFTDTQYF. CDR3 DNA sequence: TGTGCCAGCAGTTTTAATAGTAAGCGGGATTATACGAGGGGGTTCACAGATACGCAGTATTTT.

This clonotype was detected many times. This chain joins TRBV11-2 and TRBJ2-7; D possibly uses TRBD1 or TRBD2 (5 bases each). The V gene lost 5 bases and the J gene lost 2 bases, with 19 bases spanning the gap. This CDR3 is 16 amino acids long. In germline, CDR1 is SGHAT, CDR2 FQNNGV. Written as DNA, the CDR3 is TGTGCCAGCAGCCGAACCTATGTTGGGGGTACCTACGAGCAGTACTTC. Translating it yields CASSRTYVGGTYEQYF.

This clonotype was found a few times. The chain is built from TRBV19 and TRBJ2-7, with TRBD2 as a possible D gene (6 bases). In germline, CDR1 is LNHDA, CDR2 SQIVND (reference sequence). Trimming pared 5 bases from V and 3 bases from J, leaving 11 bases between. The CDR3 totals 13 residues. CDR3 sequence reads: CASSEEGYYEQYF. The CDR3 coding sequence is TGTGCCAGTAGTGAGGAGGGCTACTACGAGCAGTACTTC.

The table lists this clonotype with many counts. V usage is TRBV9 and J usage is TRBJ1-2; a weak D match, TRBD1 (6 bases). V lost 3 bases, J lost 0 bases, and 12 bases lay in between. CDR3 size: 15 residues. Germline V gives CDR1 SGDLS, CDR2 YYNGEE. CDR3 nucleotide sequence: TGTGCCAGCAGCGAGGGGGGCAGAGCTAACTATGGCTACACCTTC. Protein: CASSEGGRANYGYTF.

Ten or more counts support this clonotype. V is TRBV19 and J is TRBJ2-2, with 10 nucleotides matching TRBD2. The CDR3 has 14 residues. CDR1 LNHDA and CDR2 SQIVND come from the germline V gene (reference sequence). V trimming: 7 bases; J trimming: 7 bases; junction bases outside the gene matches: 6. The CDR3 is CASMSGRAGGELFF. The DNA for the CDR3 is TGTGCCAGTATGAGCGGGAGGGCAGGCGGGGAGCTGTTTTTT.

The table lists this clonotype with many counts. This chain links TRBV19 with TRBJ1-5; no clear D gene. CDR1 and CDR2 from the germline V gene are LNHDA and SQIVND (reference sequence). The length of the CDR3 is 15 residues. Trimming removed 4 bases from V and 2 bases from J, with 12 bases in between. CDR3 DNA sequence: TGTGCCAGTAGTACCACTCACGGGGGCAATCAGCCCCAGCATTTT. Translation: CASSTTHGGNQPQHF.

This clonotype has at least ten counts. The V call is TRBV9, the J call TRBJ2-2; 8 bases map to TRBD2. Germline CDR1 and CDR2: SGDLS and YYNGEE. After removal of 3 bases from V and 3 bases from J, the junction contained 4 bases not matched to a gene. This CDR3 is 15 amino acids long. The CDR3: CASSASGYYTGELFF. Written as DNA, the CDR3 is TGTGCCAGCAGCGCTAGCGGGTATTACACCGGGGAGCTGTTTTTT. The full variable domain, its missing parts supplied by reference TRBV9 and TRBJ2-2, is DSGVTQTPKHLITATGQRVTLRCSPRSGDLSVYWYQQSLDQGLQFLIQYYNGEERAKGNILERFSAQQFPDLHSELNLSSLELGDSALYFCASSASGYYTGELFFGEGSRLTVL.

This clonotype was recorded at least ten times. The chain employs TRBV2 and TRBJ2-7; tentative D call: TRBD2 (5 bases). V was cut by 1 base and J by 3 bases, with 22 bases left in between. Germline CDR1 and CDR2: SNHLY and FYNNEI. This CDR3 has 18 residues. The CDR3 loop is CASSEVGAVRETHYEQYF. CDR3 coding DNA: TGTGCCAGCAGTGAAGTTGGCGCCGTGAGGGAAACCCACTACGAGCAGTACTTC.

At least ten counts were recorded for this clonotype. V usage is TRBV7-9 and J usage is TRBJ1-4; tentative D call: TRBD1 (6 bases). The germline V and J ends were trimmed by 0 bases and 8 bases, with 25 bases remaining between them. The germline V gene encodes CDR1 SEHNR and CDR2 FQNEAQ (reference sequence). The CDR3 has 19 amino acids. The CDR3 DNA sequence: TGTGCCAGCAGCTTAGCGAGGGGTAGTCACAGGGATCCGGACGAAAAACTGTTTTTT. It encodes CASSLARGSHRDPDEKLFF.

The table lists this clonotype with many counts. The V call is TRBV7-8, the J call TRBJ2-4; 9 bases fit TRBD2. The CDR3 runs to 19 residues. Germline V CDR1 and CDR2: SGHVS, FQNEAQ. After removal of 1 base from V and 0 bases from J, the junction contained 10 bases not matched to a gene. Here the CDR3 DNA reads TGTGCCAGCAGCTTAGTAGCGGGGGCCTTAGTCTTAGCCAAAAACATTCAGTACTTC. It is translated as CASSLVAGALVLAKNIQYF.

This clonotype was observed a handful of times. This chain uses TRBV9 with TRBJ2-5; no reliable D call. The CDR3 consists of 15 residues. The V and J ends lost 0 bases and 1 base respectively, with 10 bases between them. Germline CDR1 SGDLS, CDR2 YYNGEE. The chain's CDR3 is CASSVGGGTQETQYF. The CDR3 nucleotides are TGTGCCAGCAGCGTAGGTGGCGGAACCCAAGAGACCCAGTACTTC. Complete variable domain (other parts from reference TRBV9 and TRBJ2-5): DSGVTQTPKHLITATGQRVTLRCSPRSGDLSVYWYQQSLDQGLQFLIQYYNGEERAKGNILERFSAQQFPDLHSELNLSSLELGDSALYFCASSVGGGTQETQYFGPGTRLLVL.

The CDR3 bases are TGTGCCAGTAGTATAGAGACAGTTAGCAATCAGCCCCAGCATTTT. Protein product: CASSIETVSNQPQHF. The V gene is TRBV19, the J gene TRBJ1-5; tentative D call: TRBD1 (5 bases). Germline loops: CDR1 LNHDA, CDR2 SQIVND (reference sequence). The CDR3 spans 15 residues. The V end lost 0 bases, the J end lost 0 bases, and 6 bases lay between the germline ends.

With respect to this clonotype: One junction end disagrees with the germline gene, perhaps due to a read error. The chain employs TRBV14 and TRBJ2-1, with TRBD2 as a possible D gene (6 bases). This CDR3 region has 16 residues. The germline gives CDR1 SGHDN, CDR2 FVKESK. CDR3 region: CASSQGVAVAYSEQFF. CDR3 in DNA: TGTGCCAGCAGCCAGGGAGTAGCGGTCGCCTACAGTGAGCAGTTCTTC.

This rearrangement joins TRBV19 to TRBJ2-3; 9 bases are a match to TRBD2. Germline trimming cut 3 bases from V and 5 bases from J; bases unmatched to any gene: 9. Germline V lookup: CDR1 LNHDA, CDR2 SQIVND (reference sequence). This CDR3 has 16 residues. The CDR3 nucleotides read TGTGCCAGTAGTATGCGGTCTAGCGGGACGGGAGATACGCAGTATTTT. Its protein is CASSMRSSGTGDTQYF.

There are many counts of this clonotype. The chain is built from TRBV20-1 and TRBJ2-7; D gene ambiguous. Germline V gene sequence: CDR1 DFQATT, CDR2 SNEGSKA (reference sequence). The CDR3 spans 15 residues. V was pared by 1 base and J by 2 bases, with 15 bases between. The CDR3 is CSARAYAAGAYEQYF. The CDR3 nucleotides read TGCAGTGCTAGAGCCTACGCCGCAGGAGCCTACGAGCAGTACTTC.

This clonotype was observed at least ten times. The rearrangement uses TRBV7-2 and TRBJ2-5, with D maybe TRBD2 (6 bases). V gave up 5 bases and J gave up 4 bases, with 14 bases separating them. Germline values: CDR1 SGHTA, CDR2 FQGNSA. The CDR3 is 14 amino acids. The CDR3 DNA sequence: TGTGCCAGCAGCGTATACCTGGGGGGAGAGACCCAGTACTTC. The encoded protein is CASSVYLGGETQYF.

This clonotype was seen many times. The rearrangement uses TRBV18 and TRBJ1-1, with D perhaps TRBD1 (5 bases). Germline V gene lookup returns CDR1 KGHSH and CDR2 LQKENI. The germline V and J ends were trimmed by 6 bases and 1 base, with 9 bases remaining between them. The CDR3 runs 13 residues. CDR3 nucleotide sequence: TGTGCCAGCTCCGCCGGACAGAACACTGAAGCTTTCTTT. This codes for CASSAGQNTEAFF.